The clone carrying this TCR beta chain was seen only a few times. Antigen unknown. This sample stems from a study of beta chain features in type 1 diabetes. Overall study context: Analysis included more than 90 million sorted cells drawn from all samples.

Study-wide findings and caveats: Sequencing the cDNA could make cells with high TCR expression show up more than they should. Among patients with Type 1 diabetes, TCRB CDR3s were moderately but significantly shorter in every one of the four CD4+ subsets. VDJ junctions from type 1 diabetes patients carried fewer insertions and larger deletions. Resolution of whether HLA type affects TCRB rearrangement was not achieved here.

Since all of the isolated RNA was reverse transcribed, expressed TCRB transcripts were what got sequenced. The repertoire was sequenced with immunoSEQ multiplex PCR; TCRdb's copy has only in-frame clones and lacks some. The sample has hundreds of thousands of clones; more than 13% are singletons. The TCR comes from a man between 18 and 35 years old with type 1 diabetes. The sample consisted of naive CD4+ T cells from blood.

CDR3: CAWSTSGIYNEQFF. The CDR3, as DNA: TGTGCCTGGAGTACGAGCGGGATATACAATGAGCAGTTCTTC. V is TRBV30 and J is TRBJ2-1; 7 positions agree with TRBD2. CDR3 length equals 14 residues. Germline V gene data show CDR1 as GTSNPN and CDR2 as SVGIG (reference sequence). The trim removed 2 bases at V and 4 bases at J, leaving 5 bases unmatched.